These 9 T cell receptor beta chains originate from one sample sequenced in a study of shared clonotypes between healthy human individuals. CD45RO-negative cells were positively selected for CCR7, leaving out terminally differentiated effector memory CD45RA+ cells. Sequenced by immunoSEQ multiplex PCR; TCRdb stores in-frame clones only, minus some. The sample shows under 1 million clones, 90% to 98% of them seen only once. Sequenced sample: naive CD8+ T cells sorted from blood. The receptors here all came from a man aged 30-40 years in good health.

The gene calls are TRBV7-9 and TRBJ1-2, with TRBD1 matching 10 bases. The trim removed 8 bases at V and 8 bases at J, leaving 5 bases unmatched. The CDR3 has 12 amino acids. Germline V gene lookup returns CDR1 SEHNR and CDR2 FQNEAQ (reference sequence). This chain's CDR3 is CASLGQGKGYTF. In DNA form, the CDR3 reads TGTGCCAGCCTGGGACAGGGGAAAGGCTACACCTTC.

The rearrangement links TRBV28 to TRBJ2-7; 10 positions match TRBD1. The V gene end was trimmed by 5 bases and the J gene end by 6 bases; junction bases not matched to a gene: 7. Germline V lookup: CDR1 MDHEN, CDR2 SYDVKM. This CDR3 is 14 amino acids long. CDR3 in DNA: TGTGCCAGCAGTCCGGGACAGGGGACGCGCGAGCAGTACTTC. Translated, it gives CASSPGQGTREQYF.

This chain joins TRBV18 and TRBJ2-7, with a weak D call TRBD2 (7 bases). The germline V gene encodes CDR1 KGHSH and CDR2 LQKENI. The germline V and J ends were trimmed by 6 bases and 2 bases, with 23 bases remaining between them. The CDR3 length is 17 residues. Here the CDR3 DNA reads TGTGCCAGCTCGCACCCGCTAGGAGGGGGGGCGACCTACGAGCAGTACTTC. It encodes CASSHPLGGGATYEQYF.

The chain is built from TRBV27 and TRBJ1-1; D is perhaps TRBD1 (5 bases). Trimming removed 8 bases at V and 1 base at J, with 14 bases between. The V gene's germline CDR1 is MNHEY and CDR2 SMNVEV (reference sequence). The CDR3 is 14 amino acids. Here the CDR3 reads CASYVPGRNTEAFF. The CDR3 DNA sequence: TGTGCCAGCTACGTCCCGGGACGGAACACTGAAGCTTTCTTT.

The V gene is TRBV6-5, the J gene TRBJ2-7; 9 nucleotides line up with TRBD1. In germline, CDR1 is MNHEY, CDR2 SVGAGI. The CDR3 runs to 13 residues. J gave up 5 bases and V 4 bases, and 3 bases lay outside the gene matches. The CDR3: CASSFRDRDEQYF. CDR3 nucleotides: TGTGCCAGCAGTTTCCGGGACAGGGACGAGCAGTACTTC.

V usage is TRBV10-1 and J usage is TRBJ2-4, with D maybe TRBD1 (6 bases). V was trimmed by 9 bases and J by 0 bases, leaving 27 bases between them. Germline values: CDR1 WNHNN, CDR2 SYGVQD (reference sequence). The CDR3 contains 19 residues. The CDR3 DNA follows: TGCGCCAGTGTTCCCCCTGCCGGGACAAAAAGGCTAGCCAAAAACATTCAGTACTTC. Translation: CASVPPAGTKRLAKNIQYF.

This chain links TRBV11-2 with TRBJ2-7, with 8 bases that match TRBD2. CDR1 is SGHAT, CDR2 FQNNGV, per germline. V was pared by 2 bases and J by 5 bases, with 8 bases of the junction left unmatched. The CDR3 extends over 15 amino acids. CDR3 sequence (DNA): TGTGCCAGCAGCTTAAGCATAGCGGGGTCCAACGAGCAGTACTTC. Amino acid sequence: CASSLSIAGSNEQYF. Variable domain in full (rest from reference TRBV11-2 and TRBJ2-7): EAGVAQSPRYKIIEKRQSVAFWCNPISGHATLYWYQQILGQGPKLLIQFQNNGVVDDSQLPKDRFSAERLKGVDSTLKIQPAKLEDSAVYLCASSLSIAGSNEQYFGPGTRLTVT.

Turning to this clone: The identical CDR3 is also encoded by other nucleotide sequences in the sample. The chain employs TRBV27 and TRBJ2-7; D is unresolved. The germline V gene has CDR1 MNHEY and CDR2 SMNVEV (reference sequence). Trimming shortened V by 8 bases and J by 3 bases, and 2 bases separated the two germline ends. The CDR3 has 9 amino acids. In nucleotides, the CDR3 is TGTGCCAGCGGCTACGAGCAGTACTTC. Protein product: CASGYEQYF.

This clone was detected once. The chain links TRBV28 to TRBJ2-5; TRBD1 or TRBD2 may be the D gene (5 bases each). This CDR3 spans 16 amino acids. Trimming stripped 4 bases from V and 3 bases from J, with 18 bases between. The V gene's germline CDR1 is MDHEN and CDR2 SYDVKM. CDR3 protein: CASSSDRGEVEETQYF. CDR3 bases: TGTGCCAGCAGTTCGGATCGAGGGGAAGTCGAAGAGACCCAGTACTTC.